A single sample is the source of the 4 T cell receptor beta chains below, sequenced in a study of T cells in Graves' hyperthyroidism and ophthalmopathy. It was RNA transcripts that yielded the amplified TCR beta CDR3 regions. Researchers ran a first-round RT-PCR on the TCR CDR3 using the HTBI primer set. TCRdb independently ran MiXCR on the multiplex PCR reads; one entry per CDR3 protein. Here the sample spans under 400,000 distinct CDR3 sequences, about 15% being singletons. Source material: blood. These receptor sequences come from a woman younger than 35 with Graves' hyperthyroidism that later progressed to Graves' ophthalmopathy.

This clonotype was seen a few times. CDR3 region: CASSPSGRATGELFF. As DNA, the CDR3 is TGTGCCAGCAGCCCCAGCGGGAGGGCGACCGGGGAGCTGTTTTTT. The V gene is TRBV6-2 or TRBV6-3, the J gene TRBJ2-2, with 10 bases lining up with TRBD2. Germline V gives CDR1 MNHEY, CDR2 SVGEGT. The J segment lost 5 bases and the V segment lost 6 bases, leaving 6 bases of the junction unmatched. The CDR3 has 15 amino acids.

This clonotype was seen many times. V and J are TRBV5-1 and TRBJ2-1, with 13 nucleotides matching TRBD2. The CDR3 consists of 16 residues. J lost 4 bases, V lost 3 bases, and 4 bases had no gene match. Germline V gives CDR1 SGHRS, CDR2 YFSETQ. The CDR3 DNA reads as TGCGCCAGCAGCTCCGGGACTAGCGGGACGTACAATGAGCAGTTCTTC. This translates into CASSSGTSGTYNEQFF. Using reference TRBV5-1 and TRBJ2-1 for the parts outside the CDR3, the full variable domain is KAGVTQTPRYLIKTRGQQVTLSCSPISGHRSVSWYQQTPGQGLQFLFEYFSETQRNKGNFPGRFSGRQFSNSRSEMNVSTLELGDSALYLCASSSGTSGTYNEQFFGPGTRLTVL.

The sample holds many counts of this clonotype. This rearrangement joins TRBV7-9 to TRBJ2-3, with D uncertain. The CDR3 has 11 amino acids. Trimming shortened V by 7 bases and J by 8 bases, and 10 bases separated the two germline ends. Germline V gene data show CDR1 as SEHNR and CDR2 as FQNEAQ (reference sequence). In DNA form, the CDR3 reads TGTGCCAGCACTTTAGGTCCTACGCAGTATTTT. Its protein product is CASTLGPTQYF.

This clonotype was observed many times. The chain has TRBV6-1 and TRBJ1-5, with D perhaps matching TRBD1 (5 bases). The CDR3 loop spans 14 amino acids. The germline V and J ends were trimmed by 5 bases and 0 bases, with 8 bases remaining between them. Germline-derived CDR1 and CDR2 are MNHNS and SASEGT. CDR3 residues: CASSHRNSNQPQHF. The CDR3 DNA follows: TGTGCCAGCAGTCACAGGAATAGCAATCAGCCCCAGCATTTT.